Presented here are 8 T cell receptor beta chains from one specimen sequenced in a study of T cell responses to AZD1222 COVID-19 vaccine. The protocol was immunoSEQ multiplex PCR, while the TCRdb copy is restricted to in-frame clones and leaves out a portion. This sample has roughly 120,000 clones, with more than 75% found just once. The starting material was peripheral blood, obtained on day 0 of AZD1222 vaccination. The receptors stem from an adult in good health.

This clone is a singleton in its sample. The chain combines TRBV2 with TRBJ1-6; the match to TRBD1 covers 7 bases. CDR1 SNHLY and CDR2 FYNNEI come from the germline V gene. With V trimmed by 7 bases and J by 7 bases, 25 bases remained unmatched. This CDR3 is 20 amino acids long. The DNA for the CDR3 is TGTGCCAGCACCTACCCGACAGGGAAAGTTCCCATCGTCGAGAATTCACCCCTCCACTTT. Protein sequence: CASTYPTGKVPIVENSPLHF.

This clone has a handful of counts. The chain is built from TRBV6-2 or TRBV6-3 and TRBJ1-5; D remains unclear. The germline V gene has CDR1 MNHEY and CDR2 SVGEGT. This CDR3 contains 12 residues. V lost 3 bases and J lost 7, with 7 bases in between. DNA of the CDR3: TGTGCCAGCAGTTATACTTTGCAGCCCCAGCATTTT. Protein sequence: CASSYTLQPQHF.

V and J are TRBV19 and TRBJ2-3; 9 nucleotides line up with TRBD2. There are 14 residues in the CDR3. CDR1 and CDR2 (germline): LNHDA, SQIVND (reference sequence). Trimming at V came to 3 bases and at J to 5 bases, leaving 3 bases not matched to a gene. The chain's CDR3 is CASSIGRGGDTQYF. The CDR3 DNA reads as TGTGCCAGTAGTATTGGGCGGGGGGGAGATACGCAGTATTTT.

This rearrangement joins TRBV4-2 to TRBJ2-3; D is unclear. The CDR3 extends over 17 amino acids. Germline CDR1 reads LGHNA; CDR2 reads YNFKEQ. V was clipped by 4 bases and J by 0 bases, with 17 bases between them. The chain's CDR3 is CASSPTLSYLSTDTQYF. CDR3 in DNA: TGTGCCAGCAGCCCGACTCTGTCCTATCTTAGCACAGATACGCAGTATTTT.

In its sample, this clone was seen once. Germline is not matched at one junction end, which may reflect a read error. The chain links TRBV4-3 to TRBJ1-4; the D gene is possibly TRBD1 (6 bases). Germline CDR1 is LGHNA and CDR2 is YSLEER. The CDR3 runs to 18 residues. CDR3 nucleotide sequence: TGCGCCAGCAGTCAAGGGATGATTGGACAGCCACTTAATGAAAAACTGTTTTTT. Translation gives CASSQGMIGQPLNEKLFF.

The rearrangement joins TRBV11-2 to TRBJ1-1; 7 nucleotides line up with TRBD1. Germline trimming cut 5 bases from V and 1 base from J; bases unmatched to any gene: 16. Germline V gives CDR1 SGHAT, CDR2 FQNNGV. This CDR3 comprises 18 residues. The CDR3 DNA follows: TGTGCCAGCAGCCCGCCCCTGACAGGGTCCTTTCGGAACACTGAAGCTTTCTTT. Its translation: CASSPPLTGSFRNTEAFF.

The rearrangement links TRBV12-5 to TRBJ1-6; D may be TRBD1 (6 bases). Germline-derived CDR1 and CDR2 are LGHNT and FRNRAP. Trimming took off 5 bases at V and 4 bases at J, with 9 bases between the two ends. The CDR3 has 14 residues. CDR3 residues: CASGDRNYNSPLHF. CDR3 coding DNA: TGTGCTAGTGGTGACAGGAATTATAATTCACCCCTCCACTTT.

The chain links TRBV4-1 to TRBJ1-5; D is ambiguous. This CDR3 spans 17 amino acids. Per germline, CDR1 MGHRA and CDR2 YSYEKL. V dropped 5 bases and J dropped 6 bases, with 23 bases sitting between them. In DNA, the CDR3 is TGCGCCAGCAGCGGAGACCTCCGGGCCCCCGCGGGTCAGCCCCAGCATTTT. Its translation is CASSGDLRAPAGQPQHF.